The present entry profiles one TCR beta chain with its context. Its target is not known. This entry comes from a study of OX40 agonist ivuxolimab in advanced cancers. On the study more broadly: Dosing consisted of intravenous ivuxolimab at 0.01 to 10 mg/kg every 2 weeks. Dose-escalation patients had hepatocellular carcinoma, melanoma, renal cell or head and neck cancer. Study-level findings and limits: Both CD4+ and CD8+ T cell populations in blood had undergone clonal expansion by week 6 at 0.1 to 3.0 mg/kg.

Trimming stripped 5 bases from V and 3 bases from J, with 10 bases between. CDR3 length equals 13 residues. Per the germline V gene, CDR1 is SEHNR and CDR2 is FQNEAQ (reference sequence). Repertoires were generated with immunoSEQ multiplex PCR, while TCRdb's copy carries only in-frame clones and drops some. This table holds approximately 100,000 clones, about 85% found once. The source of this sequence is an adult with an advanced solid tumor such as melanoma, head and neck, liver or kidney cancer. The rearrangement uses TRBV7-9 and TRBJ2-5; D gene uncertain. This specimen was CD4+ or CD8+ T cells sorted from blood, taken in a trial of the OX40 agonist ivuxolimab. The CDR3 loop reads CASSEGSEETQYF. The CDR3 region has the DNA TGTGCCAGCAGCGAAGGGTCTGAAGAGACCCAGTACTTC.